The 9 T cell receptor beta chains below were found in one sample sequenced in a study of CD8+CD57+ T cells in acquired aplastic anemia. The template for TCR beta VDJ and CDR3 sequence profiling was genomic DNA. TCRdb redid the calling of the reads with MiXCR, one entry per CDR3 protein. The table has about 180,000 distinct CDR3 sequences, just over 45% seen once. Sequenced input: sorted CD4+, CD8+, or CD8+CD57+ T cells (not recorded which) from PBMCs. All receptors come from a human donor in good health.

The V call is TRBV10-3, the J call TRBJ1-1; TRBD1 is a possible D gene (5 bases). Per the germline V gene, CDR1 is ENHRY and CDR2 is SYGVKD. V was pared by 4 bases and J by 3 bases, with 15 bases between. The length of the CDR3 is 15 residues. CDR3 sequence: CAISVSGTGDTEAFF. DNA of the CDR3: TGTGCCATCAGTGTATCAGGGACGGGGGACACTGAAGCTTTCTTT.

This clonotype was counted ten times or more. The chain is built from TRBV10-3 and TRBJ2-3, with D hard to call. Germline lookup yields CDR1 ENHRY and CDR2 SYGVKD. This CDR3 has 14 amino acids. V lost 3 bases, J lost 2 bases, and 9 bases lay in between. For the CDR3, the DNA is TGTGCCATCAGTGATCGAGCCAACACAGATACGCAGTATTTT. Translating it yields CAISDRANTDTQYF.

The rearrangement joins TRBV7-9 to TRBJ2-7, with D possibly being TRBD1 or TRBD2 (5 bases each). Per germline, CDR1 SEHNR and CDR2 FQNEAQ (reference sequence). Trimming left V 3 bases short and J 4 bases short, with 7 bases between. This CDR3 has 12 amino acids. The CDR3 loop reads CASSLGEYEQYF. The CDR3 coding sequence is TGTGCCAGCAGCTTGGGGGAATACGAGCAGTACTTC.

This clonotype was seen at least ten times. The chain couples TRBV7-6 to TRBJ2-5; weak D call: TRBD1 (5 bases). The CDR3 runs 13 residues. Trimming took off 5 bases at V and 2 bases at J, with 9 bases between the two ends. The germline CDR1 and CDR2 sequences are SGHVS and FNYEAQ. This chain's CDR3 is CASSTRQQETQYF. The DNA for the CDR3 is TGTGCCAGCAGCACCAGACAGCAAGAGACCCAGTACTTC.

The rearrangement uses TRBV29-1 and TRBJ2-3; the match to TRBD2 covers 11 bases. CDR1 is SQVTM and CDR2 is ANQGSEA in the germline V gene. This CDR3 is built from 16 residues. V shed 6 bases and J 6 bases; nucleotides not matched to a gene: 14. The CDR3 loop is CSVPRTSGYGTDTQYF. DNA for the CDR3: TGCAGCGTCCCCCGGACTAGCGGGTATGGAACGGATACGCAGTATTTT.

This clonotype has a count of ten or more. The CDR3 bases are TGCGCCAGCAGCCAAGAAGGGTGGGGGACCCAGTACTTC. Encoded protein: CASSQEGWGTQYF. The rearrangement uses TRBV4-3 and TRBJ2-5; D is unresolved. The V gene's germline CDR1 is LGHNA and CDR2 YSLEER. This CDR3 is 13 amino acids long. The V end lost 0 bases, the J end lost 7 bases, and 9 bases lay between the germline ends.

This clonotype was counted ten times or more. This chain joins TRBV28 and TRBJ1-2; 7 bases agree with TRBD1. Unmatched junction bases numbered 5, after V lost 5 bases and J lost 5 bases. The CDR3 consists of 13 residues. Germline CDR1 is MDHEN and CDR2 is SYDVKM. CDR3 nucleotide sequence: TGTGCCAGCAGTACCGGGACAGCTTATGGCTACACCTTC. Protein product: CASSTGTAYGYTF.

The V and J genes are TRBV5-1 and TRBJ2-1; 10 nucleotides agree with TRBD2. Per germline, CDR1 SGHRS and CDR2 YFSETQ. This CDR3 contains 16 residues. V shed 2 bases, J shed 0 bases, and the junction held 2 bases outside the gene matches. CDR3 bases: TGCGCCAGCAGCTTAGAGCGGGGGGGCTCCTACAATGAGCAGTTCTTC. This codes for CASSLERGGSYNEQFF.

A note on this clonotype: A single base separates this from a much larger clone, so it may be a read error. The V call is TRBV20-1, the J call TRBJ2-1; possible D gene TRBD1, 5 bases. The CDR3 is 16 residues long. The germline CDR1 and CDR2 sequences are DFQATT and SNEGSKA (reference sequence). V lost 7 bases and J 0 bases, leaving 19 bases between the germline ends. The CDR3 loop is CSVLGRAIGSYNEQFF. CDR3 bases: TGCAGTGTCCTCGGCAGGGCGATAGGCTCCTACAATGAGCAGTTCTTC.